This T cell receptor beta chain derives from a study of Ad26.COV2.S vaccination and SARS-CoV-2 variants. Concerning this clone: The antigen is undetermined.

Method: immunoSEQ multiplex PCR; TCRdb's copy keeps in-frame clones and lacks some. The sample contains some 340,000 clones, 85% to 90% of which appear only once. Treatment meaning: around 19 received Ad26.COV2.S at low or high dose, single or two shots; 5 received placebo; per-sample allocation not given. Collection of the samples took place on day 63 after the first injection of vaccine or placebo. Study-wide results and caveats: With respect to non-spike TCR breadth, vaccine and placebo recipients were similar. Reported post-vaccination CD8+ and CD4+ T cell responses to spike showed substantial breadth. Vaccine recipients posted higher spike-specific TCR breadth than their placebo counterparts.

This CDR3 is 15 amino acids long. V was cut by 3 bases and J by 0 bases, with 9 bases left in between. Germline V lookup: CDR1 KGHSH, CDR2 LQKENI. The material sequenced was peripheral blood, taken in a trial of Ad26.COV2.S vaccine versus placebo. This TCR was sampled from a person aged 18 to 59 who received the Ad26.COV2.S COVID-19 vaccine or a placebo. The chain carries TRBV18 and TRBJ1-3, with D uncertain. CDR3 loop: CASSPQATSGNTIYF. The CDR3 DNA reads TGTGCCAGCTCACCCCAGGCGACCTCTGGAAACACCATATATTTT.